The source of this T cell receptor beta chain is a study of cytomegalovirus exposure and HLA in healthy donors. Germline assignment: CDR1 SGHAT and CDR2 FQDESV (reference sequence). V lost 10 bases and J lost 2, with 17 bases in between. The length of the CDR3 is 14 residues. Sequencing used immunoSEQ multiplex PCR; TCRdb keeps in-frame clones, though not all of them. Of about 330,000 clones listed, around 86% are singletons. The chain combines TRBV11-1 with TRBJ2-5; weak D call: TRBD2 (6 bases). The sequenced material came from PBMCs. This receptor was obtained from a young woman in good health and CMV-seronegative. CDR3 region: CATRAAGLQETQYF. Here the CDR3 DNA reads TGTGCCACCAGGGCGGCGGGGTTGCAAGAGACCCAGTACTTC. The entire variable domain, with the rest obtained from reference TRBV11-1 and TRBJ2-5, is as follows: EAEVAQSPRYKITEKSQAVAFWCDPISGHATLYWYRQILGQGPELLVQFQDESVVDDSQLPKDRFSAERLKGVDSTLKIQPAELGDSAMYLCATRAAGLQETQYFGPGTRLLVL.